The T cell receptor beta chain under discussion was sequenced for a study of breast tumors, draining lymph nodes, adjacent tissues. Study results and caveats: Most tumor T cells seemingly derive from lymph node, then expand in tumor. Luminal-like breast cancer showed significantly higher tumor–nontumor repertoire similarity than basal-like. The lymph node origin of tumor T cells was framed as consistent with a hypothesis, not demonstrated.

Breast cancer patients provided tissue from their axillary draining lymph nodes. Germline CDR1 and CDR2: SQVTM and ANQGSEA. This CDR3 is built from 15 residues. Trimming at V came to 5 bases and at J to 3 bases, leaving 6 bases not matched to a gene. Using its own MiXCR run on the multiplex PCR reads, TCRdb lists one record per CDR3 protein. The data hold approximately 150,000 distinct CDR3 sequences, with about 33% observed a single time. This clonotype was detected many times. The antigen is undetermined. The TCR originated in a female donor with breast cancer. Some clones in this sample may be carry-over from other donors' samples. The chain is built from TRBV29-1 and TRBJ2-1; 11 bases line up with TRBD2. The sequencing sample was made of axillary lymph node tissue. CDR3 protein: CSVKISGGGYNEQFF. The CDR3 region has the DNA TGCAGCGTTAAAATTAGCGGGGGGGGCTACAATGAGCAGTTCTTC.